This paragraph covers one T cell receptor beta chain sequence. The data were taken from a study of T cell responses to AZD1222 COVID-19 vaccine. The data were produced by immunoSEQ multiplex PCR, yet TCRdb's version contains in-frame clones alone and is incomplete. The sample yields around 140,000 clones, 90% seen once. Trimming pared 0 bases from V and 7 bases from J, leaving 13 bases between. CDR3 length: 14 amino acids. Germline V gene data show CDR1 as GTSNPN and CDR2 as SVGIG (reference sequence). The rearrangement joins TRBV30 to TRBJ1-5; no clear D gene. The clonotype originates from an adult in good health. The input for sequencing was peripheral blood, taken on day 0 of AZD1222 vaccination. In DNA form, the CDR3 reads TGTGCCTGGAGTGTGGGAGGGCTGGGACAGCCCCAGCATTTT. Its protein product is CAWSVGGLGQPQHF.